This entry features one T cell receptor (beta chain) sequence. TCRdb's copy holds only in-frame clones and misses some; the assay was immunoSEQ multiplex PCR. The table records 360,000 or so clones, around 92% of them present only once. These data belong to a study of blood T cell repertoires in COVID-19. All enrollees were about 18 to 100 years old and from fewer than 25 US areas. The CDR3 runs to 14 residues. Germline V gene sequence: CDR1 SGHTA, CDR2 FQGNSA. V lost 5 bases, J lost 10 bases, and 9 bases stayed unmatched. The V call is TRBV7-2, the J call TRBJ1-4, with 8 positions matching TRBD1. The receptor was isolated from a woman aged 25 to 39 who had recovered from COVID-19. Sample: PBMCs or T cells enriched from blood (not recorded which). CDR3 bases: TGTGCCAGCAGCCGCGACAGGGGAGGAGGAAAACTGTTTTTT. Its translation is CASSRDRGGGKLFF.